Listed below are T cell receptor beta chains from one sample, sequenced in a study of cytomegalovirus exposure and HLA in healthy donors. Measured with immunoSEQ multiplex PCR; TCRdb has only the in-frame clones, and not every one. The sample has 150,000 to 200,000 clones, about four fifths seen once; the top ten hold 1.5% to 1.9%. The sample consisted of PBMCs. These TCRs come from a man in his forties in good health and CMV-seronegative. Both conserved end residues are part of each CDR3. A D gene is named only where the DNA matches it firmly. The size of a clone is reported for some rows only, either as once, few or many, or as a class for expanded clones.

size: -; V: TRBV6-4; J: TRBJ1-2; D: TRBD1; CDR3: CASSEGTAPYGYTF; DNA: TGTGCCAGCAGTGAGGGGACAGCCCCTTATGGCTACACCTTC
size: few; V: TRBV5-1; J: TRBJ2-7; D: TRBD2; CDR3: CASSAPGTSGPGRLYEQYF; DNA: TGCGCCAGCAGCGCTCCCGGGACTAGCGGCCCGGGGCGCCTATACGAGCAGTACTTC
size: -; V: TRBV6-5; J: TRBJ2-1; D: TRBD2; CDR3: CASRDSGGAENEQFF; DNA: TGTGCCAGTCGGGATAGCGGGGGGGCCGAGAATGAGCAGTTCTTC
size: -; V: TRBV18; J: TRBJ2-7; D: TRBD1; CDR3: CASSPPNRGKSYEQYF; DNA: TGTGCCAGCTCACCACCAAACAGGGGGAAATCCTACGAGCAGTACTTC
size: -; V: TRBV7-2; J: TRBJ1-5; D: TRBD1; CDR3: CASSLLGSGTGGSNQPQHF; DNA: TGTGCCAGCAGCCTCCTTGGGAGCGGGACAGGGGGTAGCAATCAGCCCCAGCATTTT
size: -; V: TRBV11-3; J: TRBJ2-5; D: TRBD2; CDR3: CASSPSGGFQETQYF; DNA: TGTGCCAGCAGCCCTTCCGGGGGGTTTCAAGAGACCCAGTACTTC
size: -; V: TRBV7-3; J: TRBJ2-7; D: TRBD2; CDR3: CASSPIAGAAREQYF; DNA: TGTGCCAGCAGCCCTATAGCGGGAGCCGCCCGCGAGCAGTACTTC
size: few; V: TRBV5-1; J: TRBJ2-3; D: TRBD2; CDR3: CASSLASGSAGADTQYF; DNA: TGCGCCAGCAGCTTGGCTAGCGGGAGTGCGGGGGCAGATACGCAGTATTTT
size: -; V: TRBV4-1; J: TRBJ2-7; D: TRBD2; CDR3: CASSQHSGGSSYEQYF; DNA: TGCGCCAGCAGCCAGCATAGCGGGGGGAGCTCCTACGAGCAGTACTTC
size: -; V: TRBV28; J: TRBJ2-3; D: TRBD2; CDR3: CASSPAGTGTSGTLSTDTQYF; DNA: TGTGCCAGCAGTCCCGCGGGGACAGGGACTAGCGGGACCCTTAGCACAGATACGCAGTATTTT
size: -; V: TRBV5-1; J: TRBJ2-1; D: TRBD2; CDR3: CASSLEASGAPGEQFF; DNA: TGCGCCAGCAGCTTGGAGGCTAGCGGGGCCCCCGGTGAGCAGTTCTTC
size: -; V: TRBV28; J: TRBJ2-7; D: TRBD1; CDR3: CASSTGTGKQYF; DNA: TGTGCCAGCAGTACCGGGACAGGGAAGCAGTACTTC
size: -; V: TRBV27; J: TRBJ1-4; D: -; CDR3: CASSEGEELFF; DNA: TGTGCCAGCAGCGAAGGGGAGGAACTGTTTTTT
size: -; V: TRBV10-3; J: TRBJ2-1; D: TRBD2; CDR3: CAIGSGGSGNEIQSYNEQFF; DNA: TGTGCCATCGGGTCCGGGGGTAGCGGGAACGAAATACAAAGCTACAATGAGCAGTTCTTC
size: few; V: TRBV6-1; J: TRBJ2-7; D: TRBD1; CDR3: CASSEDRGTYEQYF; DNA: TGTGCCAGCAGTGAGGACAGGGGAACCTACGAGCAGTACTTC